One and the same sample provided the 18 T cell receptor beta chains below, sequenced in a study of blood T cell repertoires in COVID-19. The repertoire was sequenced with immunoSEQ multiplex PCR; TCRdb's copy has only in-frame clones and lacks some. The sample consists of approximately 320,000 clones, over 85% of them appearing once. Sequencing was done on a sample of PBMCs or T cells enriched from blood (not recorded which). These receptors originate from a man aged 55-75 years who had recovered from COVID-19.

The chain links TRBV6-5 to TRBJ1-2; perhaps TRBD1 as D (6 bases). V was shortened by 7 bases and J by 4 bases, with 19 bases between the two germline ends. The CDR3 totals 15 residues. Germline values: CDR1 MNHEY, CDR2 SVGAGI. In nucleotides, the CDR3 is TGTGCCAGCACCTTAGTCCCAGGGGAGACCTATGGCTACACCTTC. It specifies CASTLVPGETYGYTF.

V usage is TRBV5-5 and J usage is TRBJ2-1; 11 nucleotides agree with TRBD2. The CDR3 runs to 16 residues. J gave up 10 bases and V 3 bases, and 12 bases lay outside the gene matches. The germline V gene has CDR1 SGHKS and CDR2 YYEKEE (reference sequence). The CDR3: CASSYLSSGGPAEQFF. The CDR3 DNA reads TGTGCCAGCAGCTACCTTTCTAGCGGGGGGCCTGCGGAGCAGTTCTTC.

This chain connects TRBV24-1 to TRBJ2-2, with 9 bases that match TRBD1. With V trimmed by 12 bases and J by 5 bases, 9 bases remained unmatched. The CDR3 runs to 14 residues. Germline lookup yields CDR1 KGHDR and CDR2 SFDVKD. CDR3 residues: CAVTGGAGTGELFF. Here the CDR3 DNA reads TGTGCCGTCACAGGGGGCGCTGGGACCGGGGAGCTGTTTTTT.

The table lists this clone with a count of one. The rearrangement links TRBV3-1 (or the pseudogene TRBV3-2) to TRBJ2-7; TRBD2 aligns across 11 bases. J gave up 4 bases and V 2 bases, and 4 bases lay outside the gene matches. The CDR3 is 15 residues long. Germline CDR1 LGHDT, CDR2 YNNKEL (reference sequence). The DNA of the CDR3 is TGTGCCAGCAGCCAACCGGGACTAGCGGCATACGAGCAGTACTTC. Translating gives CASSQPGLAAYEQYF.

V and J are TRBV12-3 or TRBV12-4 and TRBJ2-2; D gene unclear. V was pared by 3 bases and J by 7 bases, with 3 bases between. The CDR3 has 11 residues. For the CDR3, the DNA is TGTGCCAGCAGTTTCCTCGGGGAGCTGTTTTTT. It encodes CASSFLGELFF.

V usage is TRBV7-2 and J usage is TRBJ1-6; D is perhaps TRBD1 (6 bases). Germline loops: CDR1 SGHTA, CDR2 FQGNSA. The CDR3 runs 16 residues. V was clipped by 3 bases and J by 0 bases, with 9 bases between them. The CDR3: CASSLDSASYNSPLHF. The CDR3 DNA follows: TGTGCCAGCAGCTTGGACAGTGCCTCCTATAATTCACCCCTCCACTTT.

The V gene is TRBV4-1, the J gene TRBJ2-1; TRBD1 might be the D (6 bases). Germline loops: CDR1 MGHRA, CDR2 YSYEKL. There are 18 residues in the CDR3. V lost 0 bases and J lost 1, with 16 bases in between. CDR3: CASSQDPGRGPSYNEQFF. CDR3 in DNA: TGCGCCAGCAGCCAAGATCCGGGCAGGGGCCCTTCCTACAATGAGCAGTTCTTC.

This clone has a handful of counts. The genes are TRBV10-3 and TRBJ2-7, with TRBD2 matching 9 bases. Germline assignment: CDR1 ENHRY and CDR2 SYGVKD. The CDR3 sequence is 13 residues long. Trimming removed 8 bases from V and 4 bases from J; junction bases left unmatched: 6. CDR3 sequence reads: CAIGGGRVYEQYF. In DNA, the CDR3 is TGTGCCATCGGCGGCGGGAGGGTATACGAGCAGTACTTC.

There are a few counts of this clone. V usage is TRBV7-3 and J usage is TRBJ2-7, with 9 bases fitting TRBD1. The CDR3 runs to 15 residues. Trimming took 3 bases from V and 2 from J; bases not matched to a gene: 5. Per the germline V gene, CDR1 is SGHTA and CDR2 is FQGTGA. CDR3 sequence reads: CASSFDRGSTYEQYF. CDR3 bases: TGTGCCAGCAGCTTCGACAGGGGGTCCACCTACGAGCAGTACTTC.

V is TRBV11-3 and J is TRBJ2-2; possibly TRBD2 for D (5 bases). The CDR3 is 16 amino acids. Germline values: CDR1 SGHNT, CDR2 YENEEA. The V end lost 5 bases, the J end lost 0 bases, and 13 bases lay between the germline ends. The chain's CDR3 is CASSDGVIANTGELFF. CDR3 in DNA: TGTGCCAGCAGCGACGGGGTGATTGCGAACACCGGGGAGCTGTTTTTT. The entire variable domain, with the rest obtained from reference TRBV11-3 and TRBJ2-2, is as follows: EAGVVQSPRYKIIEKKQPVAFWCNPISGHNTLYWYLQNLGQGPELLIRYENEEAVDDSQLPKDRFSAERLKGVDSTLKIQPAELGDSAVYLCASSDGVIANTGELFFGEGSRLTVL.

The gene calls are TRBV30 and TRBJ1-1, with a possible D match to TRBD1 (5 bases). Germline values: CDR1 GTSNPN, CDR2 SVGIG (reference sequence). The CDR3 runs to 13 residues. The V gene lost 2 bases and the J gene lost 2 bases, with 9 bases spanning the gap. The CDR3 nucleotides are TGTGCCTGGAGTCGCGGGGGTAACACTGAAGCTTTCTTT. Translated: CAWSRGGNTEAFF.

This clone was detected once. The genes are TRBV3-1 (or the pseudogene TRBV3-2) and TRBJ1-5, with TRBD1 matching over 7 bases. This CDR3 is 16 amino acids long. Unmatched junction bases numbered 8, after V lost 2 bases and J lost 4 bases. Germline-derived CDR1 and CDR2 are LGHDT and YNNKEL (reference sequence). The DNA of the CDR3 is TGTGCCAGCAGCCAATTTCTTCAGGGGGATAATCAGCCCCAGCATTTT. Its protein is CASSQFLQGDNQPQHF.

This clone has just a few counts. This chain uses TRBV6-5 with TRBJ1-2; TRBD1 matches at 8 bases. Germline lookup yields CDR1 MNHEY and CDR2 SVGAGI. V shed 2 bases, J shed 4 bases, and the junction held 6 bases outside the gene matches. The CDR3 runs 15 residues. The CDR3 is CASSYRQGPFYGYTF. CDR3 bases: TGTGCCAGCAGTTACCGACAGGGGCCCTTCTATGGCTACACCTTC.

The CDR3 sequence: CASRSTGEVQPQHF. DNA of the CDR3: TGTGCCAGCAGAAGTACAGGGGAGGTTCAGCCCCAGCATTTT. This chain uses TRBV6-5 with TRBJ1-5, with 7 bases identical to TRBD1. With V trimmed by 6 bases and J by 6 bases, 8 bases remained unmatched. CDR1 and CDR2 (germline): MNHEY, SVGAGI. This CDR3 region has 14 residues.

The rearrangement uses TRBV19 and TRBJ2-1; D is possibly TRBD2 (6 bases). The length of the CDR3 is 15 residues. Per the germline V gene, CDR1 is LNHDA and CDR2 is SQIVND (reference sequence). Trimming took off 6 bases at V and 4 bases at J, with 16 bases between the two ends. CDR3 residues: CASRGIAEGYNEQFF. CDR3 nucleotides: TGTGCCAGTAGGGGAATAGCGGAGGGATACAATGAGCAGTTCTTC.

The V call is TRBV6-5, the J call TRBJ1-2, with D tentatively TRBD1 (6 bases). Germline lookup yields CDR1 MNHEY and CDR2 SVGAGI. V was trimmed by 10 bases and J by 2 bases, leaving 8 bases between them. The CDR3 has 11 amino acids. The CDR3 nucleotides read TGTGCCATACAGGGAAACTATGGCTACACCTTC. Translation gives CAIQGNYGYTF.

The chain has TRBV7-9 and TRBJ1-1; D remains ambiguous. With 1 base removed from V and 1 base from J, the gap between germline ends came to 7 bases. This CDR3 has 14 amino acids. Per germline, CDR1 SEHNR and CDR2 FQNEAQ (reference sequence). CDR3 nucleotides: TGTGCCAGCAGCTTAGAATCTCGGAACACTGAAGCTTTCTTT. Its protein product is CASSLESRNTEAFF.

The rearrangement links TRBV7-9 to TRBJ1-2; 7 bases map to TRBD1. V shed 10 bases, J shed 2 bases, and the junction held 16 bases outside the gene matches. The CDR3 is made up of 16 amino acids. Looked up from germline, CDR1 is SEHNR and CDR2 is FQNEAQ (reference sequence). The CDR3 DNA follows: TGTGCCACAGGGGGTTACGACAGGTTTGGGAACTATGGCTACACCTTC. This encodes CATGGYDRFGNYGYTF.